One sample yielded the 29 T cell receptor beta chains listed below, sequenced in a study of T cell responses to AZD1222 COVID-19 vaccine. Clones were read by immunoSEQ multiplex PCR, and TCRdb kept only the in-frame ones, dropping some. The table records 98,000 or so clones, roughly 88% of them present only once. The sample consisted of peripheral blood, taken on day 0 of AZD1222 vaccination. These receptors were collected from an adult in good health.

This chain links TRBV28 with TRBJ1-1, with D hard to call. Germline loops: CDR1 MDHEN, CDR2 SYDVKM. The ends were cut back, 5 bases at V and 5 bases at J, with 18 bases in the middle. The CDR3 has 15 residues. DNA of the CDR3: TGTGCCAGCAGTCCAACCCGAATGGTGTTAACTGAAGCTTTCTTT. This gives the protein CASSPTRMVLTEAFF.

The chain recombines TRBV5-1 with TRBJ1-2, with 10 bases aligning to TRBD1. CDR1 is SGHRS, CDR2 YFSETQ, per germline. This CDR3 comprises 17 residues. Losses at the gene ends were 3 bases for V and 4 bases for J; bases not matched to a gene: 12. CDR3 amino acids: CASSSHETGGATYGYTF. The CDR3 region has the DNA TGCGCCAGCAGCTCCCACGAGACAGGGGGCGCGACCTATGGCTACACCTTC.

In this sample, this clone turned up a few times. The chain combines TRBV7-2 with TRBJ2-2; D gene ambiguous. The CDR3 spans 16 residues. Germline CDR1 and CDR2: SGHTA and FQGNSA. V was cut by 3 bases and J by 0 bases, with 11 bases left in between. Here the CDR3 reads CASSFYLETNTGELFF. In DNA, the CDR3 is TGTGCCAGCAGCTTCTATCTAGAGACGAACACCGGGGAGCTGTTTTTT.

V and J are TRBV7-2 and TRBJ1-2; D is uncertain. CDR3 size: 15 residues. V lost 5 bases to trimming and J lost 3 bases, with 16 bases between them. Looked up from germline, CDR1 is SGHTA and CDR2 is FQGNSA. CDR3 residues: CASSKRADSYYGYTF. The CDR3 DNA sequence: TGTGCCAGCAGCAAGAGAGCTGACTCCTACTATGGCTACACCTTC.

The CDR3 reads CASSGAGSATNEKLFF. DNA of the CDR3: TGTGCCAGCTCGGGAGCGGGGTCCGCAACTAATGAAAAACTGTTTTTT. This rearrangement joins TRBV7-2 to TRBJ1-4; no clear D gene. This CDR3 has 16 residues. CDR1 and CDR2 (germline): SGHTA, FQGNSA. The ends were cut back, 8 bases at V and 0 bases at J, with 16 bases in the middle.

The CDR3: CATSRRTYSNQPQHF. The CDR3 region has the DNA TGTGCCACCAGCAGACGGACATATAGCAATCAGCCCCAGCATTTT. The V and J genes are TRBV15 and TRBJ1-5, with D maybe TRBD1 (5 bases). CDR1 is LNHNV and CDR2 is YYDKDF in the germline V gene (reference sequence). Trimming took 2 bases from V and 0 from J, leaving 8 bases between them. The CDR3 contains 15 residues. The full variable domain, rest sourced from reference TRBV15 and TRBJ1-5, is DAMVIQNPRYQVTQFGKPVTLSCSQTLNHNVMYWYQQKSSQAPKLLFHYYDKDFNNEADTPDNFQSRRPNTSFCFLDIRSPGLGDTAMYLCATSRRTYSNQPQHFGDGTRLSIL.

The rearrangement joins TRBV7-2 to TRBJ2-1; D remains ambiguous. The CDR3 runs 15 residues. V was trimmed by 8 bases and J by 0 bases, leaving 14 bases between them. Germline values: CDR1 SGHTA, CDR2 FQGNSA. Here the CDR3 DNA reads TGTGCCAGCTGTAGGTCGGGTAACTCCTACAATGAGCAGTTCTTC. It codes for CASCRSGNSYNEQFF.

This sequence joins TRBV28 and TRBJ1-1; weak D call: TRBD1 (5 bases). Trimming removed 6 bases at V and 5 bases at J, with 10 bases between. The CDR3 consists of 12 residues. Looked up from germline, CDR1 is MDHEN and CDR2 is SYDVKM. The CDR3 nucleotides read TGTGCCAGCAGGTTAGGGGTTACTGAAGCTTTCTTT. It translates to CASRLGVTEAFF.

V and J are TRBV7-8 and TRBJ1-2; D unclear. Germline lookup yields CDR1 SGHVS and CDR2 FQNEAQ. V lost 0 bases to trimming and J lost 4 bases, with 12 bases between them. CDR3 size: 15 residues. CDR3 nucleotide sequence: TGTGCCAGCAGCTTAGCTTCGGGATTAGTCTATGGCTACACCTTC. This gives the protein CASSLASGLVYGYTF.

The CDR3 protein is CASSRDRVGLSSYEQYF. CDR3 nucleotide sequence: TGTGCCAGCAGCCGCGACAGGGTGGGTCTGAGCTCCTACGAGCAGTACTTC. The chain has TRBV6-2 or TRBV6-3 and TRBJ2-7; 7 bases line up with TRBD1. Germline assignment: CDR1 MNHEY and CDR2 SVGEGT. The CDR3 totals 17 residues. Unmatched junction bases numbered 14, after V lost 6 bases and J lost 0 bases.

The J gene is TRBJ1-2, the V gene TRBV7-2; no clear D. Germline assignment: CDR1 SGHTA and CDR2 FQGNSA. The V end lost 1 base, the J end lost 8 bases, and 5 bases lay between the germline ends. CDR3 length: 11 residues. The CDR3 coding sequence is TGTGCCAGCAGCTTAGTCAGGGGCTACACCTTC. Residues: CASSLVRGYTF.

In DNA, the CDR3 is TGTGCCAGCTCACCTCGGGCAGGCCCCAATCAGCCCCAGCATTTT. Protein sequence: CASSPRAGPNQPQHF. This chain links TRBV18 with TRBJ1-5; no definite D call. The CDR3 covers 15 residues. Trimming took off 3 bases at V and 3 bases at J, with 12 bases between the two ends. In germline, CDR1 is KGHSH, CDR2 LQKENI.

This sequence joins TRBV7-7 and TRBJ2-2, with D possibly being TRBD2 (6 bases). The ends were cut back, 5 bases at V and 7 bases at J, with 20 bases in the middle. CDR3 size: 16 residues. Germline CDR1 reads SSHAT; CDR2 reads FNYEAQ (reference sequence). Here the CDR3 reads CASSRDSPIIGGELFF. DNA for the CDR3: TGTGCCAGCAGCCGGGACTCTCCTATTATTGGCGGGGAGCTGTTTTTT.

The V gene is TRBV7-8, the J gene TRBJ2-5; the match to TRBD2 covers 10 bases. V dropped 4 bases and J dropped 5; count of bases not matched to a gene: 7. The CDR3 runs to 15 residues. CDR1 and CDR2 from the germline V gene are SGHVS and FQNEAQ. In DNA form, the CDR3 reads TGTGCCAGCAGCTCGCAGCGGGGGGGCCGGGAGACCCAGTACTTC. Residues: CASSSQRGGRETQYF.

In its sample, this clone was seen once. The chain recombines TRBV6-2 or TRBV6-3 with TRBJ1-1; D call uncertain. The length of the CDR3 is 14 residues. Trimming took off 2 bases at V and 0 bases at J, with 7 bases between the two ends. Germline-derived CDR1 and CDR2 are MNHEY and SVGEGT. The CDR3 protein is CASSYIAMNTEAFF. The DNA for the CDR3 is TGTGCCAGCAGTTACATAGCAATGAACACTGAAGCTTTCTTT.

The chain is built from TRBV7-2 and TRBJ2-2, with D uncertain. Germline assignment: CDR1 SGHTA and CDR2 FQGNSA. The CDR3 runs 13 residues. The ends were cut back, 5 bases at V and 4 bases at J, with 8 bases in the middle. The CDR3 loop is CASSQTTTGELFF. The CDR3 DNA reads TGTGCCAGCAGCCAAACAACCACCGGGGAGCTGTTTTTT.

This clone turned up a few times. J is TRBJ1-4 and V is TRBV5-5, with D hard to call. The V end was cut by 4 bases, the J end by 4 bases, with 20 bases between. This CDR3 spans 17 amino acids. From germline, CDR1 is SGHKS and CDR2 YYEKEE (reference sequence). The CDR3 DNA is TGTGCCAGCAGCCCCTTGCCTAAGGGTGGGAGTAATGAAAAACTGTTTTTT. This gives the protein CASSPLPKGGSNEKLFF.

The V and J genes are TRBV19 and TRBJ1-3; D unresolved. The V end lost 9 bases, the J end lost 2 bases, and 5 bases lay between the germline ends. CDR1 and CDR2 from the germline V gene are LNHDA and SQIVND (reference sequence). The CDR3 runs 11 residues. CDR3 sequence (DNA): TGTGCCAGCCGGACTGGAAACACCATATATTTT. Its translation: CASRTGNTIYF.

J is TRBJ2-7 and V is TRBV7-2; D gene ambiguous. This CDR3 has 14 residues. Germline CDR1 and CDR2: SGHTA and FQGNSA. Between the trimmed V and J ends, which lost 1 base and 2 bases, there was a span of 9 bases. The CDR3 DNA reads TGTGCCAGCAGCTTAGGACGGAAAACCTACGAGCAGTACTTC. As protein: CASSLGRKTYEQYF.

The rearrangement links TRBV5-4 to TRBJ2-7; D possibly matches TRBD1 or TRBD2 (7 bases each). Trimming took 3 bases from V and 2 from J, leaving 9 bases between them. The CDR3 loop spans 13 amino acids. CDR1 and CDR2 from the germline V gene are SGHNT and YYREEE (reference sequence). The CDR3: CASSSGGAYEQYF. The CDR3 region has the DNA TGTGCCAGCAGCTCAGGGGGGGCCTACGAGCAGTACTTC.

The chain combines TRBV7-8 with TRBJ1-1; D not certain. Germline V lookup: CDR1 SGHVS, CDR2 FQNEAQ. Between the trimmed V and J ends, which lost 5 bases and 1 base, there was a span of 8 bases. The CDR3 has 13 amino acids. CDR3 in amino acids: CASSLFENTEAFF. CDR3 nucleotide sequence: TGTGCCAGCAGCCTGTTCGAGAACACTGAAGCTTTCTTT.

Written as DNA, the CDR3 is TGCGCCAGCAGCCAAGCGGGTACGGGTCTGAGAGGAAACACCATATATTTT. It codes for CASSQAGTGLRGNTIYF. The J gene is TRBJ1-3, the V gene TRBV4-1; D is ambiguous. Trimming left V 1 base short and J 4 bases short, with 17 bases between. The CDR3 has 17 residues. Germline V gene data show CDR1 as MGHRA and CDR2 as YSYEKL.

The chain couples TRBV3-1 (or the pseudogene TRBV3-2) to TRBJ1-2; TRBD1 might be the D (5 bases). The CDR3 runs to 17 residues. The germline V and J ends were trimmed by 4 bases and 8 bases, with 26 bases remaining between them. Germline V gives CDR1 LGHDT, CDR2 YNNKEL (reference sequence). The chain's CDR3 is CASSPRGSAYARGGYTF. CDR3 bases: TGTGCCAGCAGCCCCCGAGGGAGTGCATACGCGAGGGGAGGCTACACCTTC.

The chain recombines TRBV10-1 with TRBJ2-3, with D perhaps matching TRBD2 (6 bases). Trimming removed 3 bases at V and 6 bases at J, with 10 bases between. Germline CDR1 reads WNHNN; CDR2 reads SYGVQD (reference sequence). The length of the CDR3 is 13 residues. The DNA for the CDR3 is TGCGCCAGCAGTGAAGGAGGGAGGGATACGCAGTATTTT. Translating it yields CASSEGGRDTQYF.

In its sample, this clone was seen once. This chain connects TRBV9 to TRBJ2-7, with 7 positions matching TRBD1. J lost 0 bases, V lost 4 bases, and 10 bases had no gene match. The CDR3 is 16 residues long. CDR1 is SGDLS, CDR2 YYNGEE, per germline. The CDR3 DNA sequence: TGTGCCAGCAGCCCCCAGACAGGGCGAAGCTCCTACGAGCAGTACTTC. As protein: CASSPQTGRSSYEQYF.

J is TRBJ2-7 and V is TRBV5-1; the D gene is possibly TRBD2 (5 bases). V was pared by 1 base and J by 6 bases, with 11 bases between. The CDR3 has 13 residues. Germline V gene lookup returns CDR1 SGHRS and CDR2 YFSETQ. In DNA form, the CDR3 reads TGCGCCAGCAGCTTGTTCTCGGGAATCGAGCAGTACTTC. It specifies CASSLFSGIEQYF.

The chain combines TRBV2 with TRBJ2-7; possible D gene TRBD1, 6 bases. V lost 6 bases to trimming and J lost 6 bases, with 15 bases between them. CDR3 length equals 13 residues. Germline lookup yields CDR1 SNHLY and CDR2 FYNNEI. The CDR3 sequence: CASRTQQGSEQYF. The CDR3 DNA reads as TGTGCCAGCAGGACTCAACAGGGCTCCGAGCAGTACTTC.

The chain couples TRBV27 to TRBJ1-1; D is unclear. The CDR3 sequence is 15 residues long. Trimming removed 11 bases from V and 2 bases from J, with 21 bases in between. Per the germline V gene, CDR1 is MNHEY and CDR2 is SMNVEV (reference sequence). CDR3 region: CASNLGPSINTEAFF. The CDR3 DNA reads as TGTGCCTCAAACCTCGGGCCTAGTATAAACACTGAAGCTTTCTTT.

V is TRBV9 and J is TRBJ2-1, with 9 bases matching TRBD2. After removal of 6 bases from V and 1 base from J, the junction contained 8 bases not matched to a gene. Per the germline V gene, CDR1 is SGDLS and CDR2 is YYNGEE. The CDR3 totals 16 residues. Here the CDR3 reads CASNPYSGSSYNEQFF. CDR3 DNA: TGTGCCAGCAACCCCTATAGCGGGAGTTCCTACAATGAGCAGTTCTTC.